This TCR beta chain comes out of a study of patients and donors after allogeneic stem cell transplantation. This clonotype was detected a few times. Using its own MiXCR run on the RT-PCR reads, TCRdb lists one record per CDR3 protein. The sample lists about 18,000 distinct CDR3 sequences, 4.5% to 5.5% seen once, with 35% to 45% in the top ten. This CDR3 has 17 residues. The sequence was obtained from a human donor who was either an allogeneic HSCT recipient or a stem cell or donor lymphocyte infusion donor (not recorded which). It is not recorded whose cells these are; they may come from a transplant donor. The V and J genes are TRBV21-1 and TRBJ2-7; TRBD1 reflects the table's D call only, with no check against the DNA. TRBV21-1 is given as a pseudogene. The sequencing sample was made of blood, either unsorted or a sorted T cell fraction (not recorded which). The CDR3 nucleotides read TGTGCCAGCAGCAAAACGGCCCGACAGGGGCGAGGCTACGAGCAGTACTTC. This gives the protein CASSKTARQGRGYEQYF.